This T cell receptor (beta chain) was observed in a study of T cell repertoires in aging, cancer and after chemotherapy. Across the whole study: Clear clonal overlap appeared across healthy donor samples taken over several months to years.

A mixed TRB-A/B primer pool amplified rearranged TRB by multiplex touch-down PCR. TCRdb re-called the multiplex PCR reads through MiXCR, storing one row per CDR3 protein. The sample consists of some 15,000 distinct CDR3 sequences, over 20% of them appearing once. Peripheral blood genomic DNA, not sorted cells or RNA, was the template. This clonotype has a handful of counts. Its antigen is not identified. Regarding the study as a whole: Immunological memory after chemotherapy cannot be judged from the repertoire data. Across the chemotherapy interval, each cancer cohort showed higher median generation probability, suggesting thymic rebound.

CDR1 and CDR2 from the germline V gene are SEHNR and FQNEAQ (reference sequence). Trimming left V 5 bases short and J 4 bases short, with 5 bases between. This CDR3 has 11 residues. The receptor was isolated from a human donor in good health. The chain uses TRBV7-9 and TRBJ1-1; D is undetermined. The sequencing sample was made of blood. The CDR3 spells CASSARTEAFF. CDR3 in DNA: TGTGCCAGCAGCGCACGCACTGAAGCTTTCTTT.